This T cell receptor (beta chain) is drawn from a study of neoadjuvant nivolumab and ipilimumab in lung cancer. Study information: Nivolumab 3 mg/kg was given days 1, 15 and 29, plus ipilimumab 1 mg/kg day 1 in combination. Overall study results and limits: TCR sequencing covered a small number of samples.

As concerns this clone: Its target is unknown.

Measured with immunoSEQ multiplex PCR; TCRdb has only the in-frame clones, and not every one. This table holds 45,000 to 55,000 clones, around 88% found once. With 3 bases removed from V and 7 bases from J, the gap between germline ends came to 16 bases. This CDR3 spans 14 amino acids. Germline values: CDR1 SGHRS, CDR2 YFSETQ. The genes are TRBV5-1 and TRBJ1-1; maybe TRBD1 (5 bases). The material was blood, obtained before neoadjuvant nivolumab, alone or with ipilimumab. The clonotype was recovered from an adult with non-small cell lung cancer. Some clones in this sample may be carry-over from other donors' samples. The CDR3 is CASSYFLDSDEAFF. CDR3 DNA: TGCGCCAGCAGCTACTTCCTAGACAGTGATGAAGCTTTCTTT.